These 27 T cell receptor beta chains came from one sample sequenced in a study of T cells expressing NK-cell markers. TCRdb re-called the 5' RACE reads and catalogs CDR3 proteins one per entry, DNA excluded. The listing contains roughly 300,000 distinct CDR3 sequences. The sample consisted of blood T cells: a sorted CD56 or NKG2C T cell subset, CD4+ or CD8+ T cells, or bulk PBMC T cells (not recorded which). All receptors come from a woman aged 18-70 years in good health.

The rearrangement joins TRBV7-2 to TRBJ2-1; no DNA is available, so the TRBD2 call from TCRdb remains unchecked. Germline values: CDR1 SGHTA, CDR2 FQGNSA. There are 14 residues in the CDR3. The CDR3 loop is CASSWTSGSNEQFF.

V usage is TRBV12-3 or TRBV12-4 and J usage is TRBJ2-5; TCRdb names TRBD1, which stays unverified in the absence of DNA. The CDR3 is made up of 14 amino acids. CDR3 in amino acids: CATSARGRGETQYF.

The chain is built from TRBV25-1 and TRBJ2-3; lacking DNA, the TRBD2 call made by TCRdb goes unchecked. This CDR3 is built from 17 residues. Germline V gene sequence: CDR1 MGHDK, CDR2 SYGVNS. CDR3 sequence: CASSDTRLAGSTDTQYF.

The V call is TRBV15, the J call TRBJ1-4. In germline, CDR1 is LNHNV, CDR2 YYDKDF (reference sequence). CDR3 length: 16 amino acids. The CDR3 reads CATSRTQTGPNEKLFF.

This rearrangement joins TRBV14 to TRBJ1-2; TCRdb's D gene call, TRBD1, goes unchecked for lack of DNA. The germline gives CDR1 SGHDN, CDR2 FVKESK. The CDR3 totals 18 residues. The CDR3 spells CASSQDLQGRILDYGYTF. Supplemented by reference TRBV14 and TRBJ1-2, the full variable domain reads EAGVTQFPSHSVIEKGQTVTLRCDPISGHDNLYWYRRVMGKEIKFLLHFVKESKQDESGMPNNRFLAERTGGTYSTLKVQPAELEDSGVYFCASSQDLQGRILDYGYTFGSGTRLTVV.

V usage is TRBV11-2 and J usage is TRBJ2-1; TCRdb's D call, TRBD2, is unchecked because there is no DNA. This CDR3 has 16 amino acids. CDR1 SGHAT and CDR2 FQNNGV come from the germline V gene. The CDR3 here is CASSSLGGRDYNEQFF.

CDR3 sequence reads: CASSSPTASPLHF. The chain has TRBV11-2 and TRBJ1-6. The CDR3 spans 13 residues. Germline V CDR1 and CDR2: SGHAT, FQNNGV.

The J gene is TRBJ1-5, the V gene TRBV12-3 or TRBV12-4; absent DNA, TCRdb's TRBD1 call cannot be checked. The CDR3 is 16 amino acids. CDR3 protein: CASSRQGALGRQPQHF.

This chain uses TRBV4-2 with TRBJ2-1; lacking DNA, the TRBD2 call made by TCRdb goes unchecked. Germline lookup yields CDR1 LGHNA and CDR2 YNFKEQ. This CDR3 spans 18 amino acids. This CDR3 is CASSRQGLAYSSYNEQFF.

This sequence joins TRBV15 and TRBJ2-3; lacking DNA, the TRBD1 call made by TCRdb goes unchecked. The CDR3 extends over 13 amino acids. Germline values: CDR1 LNHNV, CDR2 YYDKDF (reference sequence). The CDR3 loop is CATSTKGTDTQYF.

This sequence joins TRBV6-1 and TRBJ2-4; the D call of TRBD1 rests on TCRdb alone, since no DNA is present to check it. CDR1 and CDR2 (germline): MNHNS, SASEGT. The CDR3 is made up of 16 amino acids. The chain's CDR3 is CASSPTRRGGENIQYF.

The V and J genes are TRBV12-3 or TRBV12-4 and TRBJ1-4; the D call of TRBD1 rests on TCRdb alone, since no DNA is present to check it. This CDR3 has 18 residues. The CDR3 is CASSLAQGQVATNEKLFF.

The CDR3 region is CASSLAKEGQETQYF. The gene calls are TRBV5-1 and TRBJ2-5; TCRdb's assignment of TRBD2 cannot be checked, as there is no DNA. There are 15 residues in the CDR3. The germline CDR1 and CDR2 sequences are SGHRS and YFSETQ.

The CDR3 loop reads CASSWTTGGGEKLFF. The gene calls are TRBV5-1 and TRBJ1-4; the D call of TRBD1 rests on TCRdb alone, since no DNA is present to check it. CDR1 SGHRS and CDR2 YFSETQ come from the germline V gene. There are 15 residues in the CDR3.

The rearrangement joins TRBV18 to TRBJ2-2. Germline V gene data show CDR1 as KGHSH and CDR2 as LQKENI. This CDR3 spans 13 amino acids. The CDR3 sequence: CASSSQGAGELFF.

The chain uses TRBV12-3 or TRBV12-4 and TRBJ2-3; TCRdb proposes TRBD2, but this gene call is untestable without DNA. The CDR3 is made up of 17 amino acids. CDR3 loop: CASSLLTRGLSTDTQYF.

The V and J genes are TRBV20-1 and TRBJ2-7. CDR1 and CDR2 from the germline V gene are DFQATT and SNEGSKA (reference sequence). The length of the CDR3 is 13 residues. CDR3 region: CSAGDGRFYEQYF.

The chain joins TRBV2 to TRBJ1-5. Germline values: CDR1 SNHLY, CDR2 FYNNEI. This CDR3 region has 12 residues. The CDR3 sequence: CASSVSLQPQHF.

The rearrangement uses TRBV30 and TRBJ1-1; TCRdb gives TRBD1 as the D gene, but with no DNA this cannot be confirmed. Germline lookup yields CDR1 GTSNPN and CDR2 SVGIG (reference sequence). CDR3 length: 13 amino acids. CDR3 sequence: CAWSKVQGRRAFF.

The CDR3 spells CASSPQRGEQNEQFF. This chain joins TRBV18 and TRBJ2-1; the D call of TRBD2 rests on TCRdb alone, since no DNA is present to check it. Germline CDR1 and CDR2: KGHSH and LQKENI. This CDR3 is 15 amino acids long.

This chain uses TRBV6-6 with TRBJ2-2; checking the TCRdb D call of TRBD2 is not possible without DNA. Germline CDR1 reads MNHNY; CDR2 reads SVGAGI (reference sequence). This CDR3 has 13 amino acids. This chain's CDR3 is CASKREGTGELFF.

The CDR3 loop is CASSRQSSTDTQYF. The chain recombines TRBV5-1 with TRBJ2-3; TCRdb picks TRBD1, but there is no DNA to check that call. The CDR3 spans 14 residues. Germline CDR1 is SGHRS and CDR2 is YFSETQ.

The chain uses TRBV6-5 and TRBJ1-6. The CDR3 totals 16 residues. Germline CDR1 reads MNHEY; CDR2 reads SVGAGI. CDR3 loop: CASSYSKDGGISPLHF.

The rearrangement links TRBV4-3 to TRBJ2-1; checking the TCRdb D call of TRBD1 is not possible without DNA. CDR1 and CDR2 from the germline V gene are LGHNA and YSLEER. The CDR3 extends over 14 amino acids. The CDR3 protein is CASSQATGGHEQFF.

The chain links TRBV7-8 to TRBJ2-2; TCRdb reports TRBD1, a call that lacks DNA to check it against. Germline assignment: CDR1 SGHVS and CDR2 FQNEAQ. This CDR3 comprises 16 residues. The CDR3 loop reads CASSRGGDTNTGELFF.

This sequence joins TRBV20-1 and TRBJ2-3. CDR3 length: 15 amino acids. Germline-derived CDR1 and CDR2 are DFQATT and SNEGSKA (reference sequence). The CDR3 sequence: CSARDNGLGTDTQYF.

The gene calls are TRBV7-9 and TRBJ2-1; TCRdb's D call of TRBD2 is untestable without DNA. Germline CDR1 is SEHNR and CDR2 is FQNEAQ (reference sequence). CDR3 length: 13 amino acids. CDR3 amino acids: CASSLWRGDEQFF. Based on the CDR3 plus reference TRBV7-9 and TRBJ2-1, the full variable domain is DTGVSQNPRHKITKRGQNVTFRCDPISEHNRLYWYRQTLGQGPEFLTYFQNEAQLEKSRLLSDRFSAERPKGSFSTLEIQRTEQGDSAMYLCASSLWRGDEQFFGPGTRLTVL.